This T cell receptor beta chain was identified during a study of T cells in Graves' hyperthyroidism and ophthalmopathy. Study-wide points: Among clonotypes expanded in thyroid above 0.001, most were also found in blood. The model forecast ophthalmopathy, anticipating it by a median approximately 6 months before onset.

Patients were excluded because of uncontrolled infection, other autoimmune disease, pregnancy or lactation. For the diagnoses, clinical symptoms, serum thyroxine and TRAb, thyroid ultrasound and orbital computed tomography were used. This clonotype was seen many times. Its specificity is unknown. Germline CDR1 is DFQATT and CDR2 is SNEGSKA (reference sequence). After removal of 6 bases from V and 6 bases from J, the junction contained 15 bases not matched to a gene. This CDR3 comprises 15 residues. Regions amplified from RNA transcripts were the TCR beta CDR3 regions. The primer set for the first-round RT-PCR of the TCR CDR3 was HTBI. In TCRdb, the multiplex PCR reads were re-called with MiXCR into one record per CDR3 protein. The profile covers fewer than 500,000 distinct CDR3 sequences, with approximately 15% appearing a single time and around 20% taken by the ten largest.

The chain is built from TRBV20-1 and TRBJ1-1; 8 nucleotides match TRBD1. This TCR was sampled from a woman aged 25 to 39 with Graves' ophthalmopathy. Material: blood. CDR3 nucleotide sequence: TGCAGTGCAAACGGACGATGGGGACAGGAGGCTGAAGCTTTCTTT. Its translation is CSANGRWGQEAEAFF.